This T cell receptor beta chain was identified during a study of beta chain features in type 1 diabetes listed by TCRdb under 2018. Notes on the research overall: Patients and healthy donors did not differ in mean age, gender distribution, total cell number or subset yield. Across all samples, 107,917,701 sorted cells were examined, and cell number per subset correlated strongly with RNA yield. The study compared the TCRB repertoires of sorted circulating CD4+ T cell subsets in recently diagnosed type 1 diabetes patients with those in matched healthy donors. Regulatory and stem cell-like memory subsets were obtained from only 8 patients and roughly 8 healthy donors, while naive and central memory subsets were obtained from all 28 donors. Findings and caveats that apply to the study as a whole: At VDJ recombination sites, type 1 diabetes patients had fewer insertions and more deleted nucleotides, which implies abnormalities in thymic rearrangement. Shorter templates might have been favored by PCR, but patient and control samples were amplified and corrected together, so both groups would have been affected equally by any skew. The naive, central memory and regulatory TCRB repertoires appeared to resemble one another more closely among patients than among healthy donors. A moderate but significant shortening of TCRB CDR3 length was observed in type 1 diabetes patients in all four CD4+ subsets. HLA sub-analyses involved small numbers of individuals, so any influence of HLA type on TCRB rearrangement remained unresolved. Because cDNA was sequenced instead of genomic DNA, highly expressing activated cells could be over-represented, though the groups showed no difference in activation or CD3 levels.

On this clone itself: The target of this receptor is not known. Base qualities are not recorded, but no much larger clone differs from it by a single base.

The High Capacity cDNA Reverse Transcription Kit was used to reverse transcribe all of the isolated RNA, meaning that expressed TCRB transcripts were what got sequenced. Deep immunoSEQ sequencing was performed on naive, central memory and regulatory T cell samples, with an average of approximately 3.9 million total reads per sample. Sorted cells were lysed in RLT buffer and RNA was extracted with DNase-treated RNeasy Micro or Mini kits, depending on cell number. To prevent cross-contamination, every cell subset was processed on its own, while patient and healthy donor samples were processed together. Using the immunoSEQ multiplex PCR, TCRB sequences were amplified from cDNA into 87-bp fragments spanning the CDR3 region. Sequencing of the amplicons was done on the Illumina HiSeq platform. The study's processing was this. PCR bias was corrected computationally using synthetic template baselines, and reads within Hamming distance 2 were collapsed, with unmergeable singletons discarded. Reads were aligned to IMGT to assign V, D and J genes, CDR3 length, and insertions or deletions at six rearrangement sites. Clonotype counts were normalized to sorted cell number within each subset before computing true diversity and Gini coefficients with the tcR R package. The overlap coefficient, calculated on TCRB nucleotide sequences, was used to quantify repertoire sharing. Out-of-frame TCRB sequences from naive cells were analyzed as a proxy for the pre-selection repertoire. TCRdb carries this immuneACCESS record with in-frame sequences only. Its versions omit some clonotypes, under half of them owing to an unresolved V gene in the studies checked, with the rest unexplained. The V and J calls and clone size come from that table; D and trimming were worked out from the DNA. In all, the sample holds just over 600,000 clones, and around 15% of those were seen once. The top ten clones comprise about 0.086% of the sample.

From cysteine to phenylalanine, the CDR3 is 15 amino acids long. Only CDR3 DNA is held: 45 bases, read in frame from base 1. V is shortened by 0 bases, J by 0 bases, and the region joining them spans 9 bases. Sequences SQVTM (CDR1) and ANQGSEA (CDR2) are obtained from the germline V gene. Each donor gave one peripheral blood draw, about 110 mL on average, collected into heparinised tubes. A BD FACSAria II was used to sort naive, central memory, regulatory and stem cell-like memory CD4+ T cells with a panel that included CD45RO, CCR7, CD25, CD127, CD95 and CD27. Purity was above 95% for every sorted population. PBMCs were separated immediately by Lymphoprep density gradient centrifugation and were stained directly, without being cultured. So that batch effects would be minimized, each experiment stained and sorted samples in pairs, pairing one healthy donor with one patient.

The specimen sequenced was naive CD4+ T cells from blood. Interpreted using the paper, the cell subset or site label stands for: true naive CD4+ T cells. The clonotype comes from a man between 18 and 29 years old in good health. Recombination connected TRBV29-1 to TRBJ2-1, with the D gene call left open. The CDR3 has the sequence CSVEDLASSYNEQFF. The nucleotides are TGCAGCGTTGAAGACTTAGCCAGCTCCTACAATGAGCAGTTCTTC.